Sequencing of this TCR beta chain was carried out in a study of early T cells in non-severe SARS-CoV-2 infection. Study-wide results and limits: The study's VDJdb matching favored anti-spike CD8 responses and missed private and CD4 specificities.

With respect to this clonotype: Its matching antigen is unknown.

Tagging with unique molecular identifiers was applied to individual cDNA molecules. TCRdb analysed the 5' RACE reads with MiXCR anew, one entry per CDR3 protein. The table includes some 61,000 distinct CDR3 sequences, approximately 10% detected once. The starting material was whole blood, obtained at baseline. The sequence was collected from an adult who was a healthcare worker with PCR-confirmed SARS-CoV-2 infection or an uninfected control (not recorded which).

This chain's CDR3 is CASSSRAGANVLTF. The CDR3 region has the DNA TGTGCCAGTTCCTCCAGGGCCGGGGCCAACGTCCTGACTTTC. The V and J genes are TRBV19 and TRBJ2-6; perhaps TRBD1 as D (5 bases). The CDR3 sequence is 14 residues long. V shed 8 bases and J shed 4 bases, with 12 bases lying between them. In germline, CDR1 is LNHDA, CDR2 SQIVND (reference sequence).